This entry lists 22 T cell receptor beta chains sequenced from one sample in a study of T-cell reconstitution after alpha-beta-depleted transplantation in children. Preparation of the TCRbeta library used unique molecular identifiers. MiXCR was run by TCRdb on the PCR reads, yielding one entry per CDR3 protein. Among about 580,000 distinct CDR3 sequences listed, 23% were seen once. The sequences come from PBMCs, mostly from graft donor cells, collected 360 days after TCRalphabeta/CD19-depleted stem cell transplant. The source of these receptors is a boy younger than two who had a stem cell transplant for acute myeloid leukemia, so the T cells may come from the graft donor.

This chain links TRBV24-1 with TRBJ2-2; 7 bases align to TRBD1. V trimming: 9 bases; J trimming: 6 bases; junction bases outside the gene matches: 3. This CDR3 is built from 12 residues. Germline assignment: CDR1 KGHDR and CDR2 SFDVKD. The CDR3 sequence is CATGDRSGELFF. CDR3 coding DNA: TGTGCCACCGGGGACAGATCCGGGGAGCTGTTTTTT.

The genes are TRBV4-3 and TRBJ2-3, with D hard to call. CDR3 length: 16 residues. Germline V gene lookup returns CDR1 LGHNA and CDR2 YSLEER. The germline V and J ends were trimmed by 0 bases and 2 bases, with 12 bases remaining between them. CDR3 coding DNA: TGCGCCAGCAGCCAAGATGCGAGCACCGCCACAGATACGCAGTATTTT. Protein product: CASSQDASTATDTQYF.

The chain recombines TRBV7-9 with TRBJ1-2; D perhaps matches TRBD1 (6 bases). This CDR3 is 15 amino acids long. In germline, CDR1 is SEHNR, CDR2 FQNEAQ (reference sequence). V was shortened by 7 bases and J by 6 bases, with 21 bases between the two germline ends. The CDR3 sequence is CASTAFKTGLNGYTF. The CDR3 DNA sequence: TGTGCCAGCACCGCCTTCAAGACAGGTCTGAATGGCTACACCTTC.

The V gene is TRBV6-2 or TRBV6-3, the J gene TRBJ1-1, with TRBD1 as a possible D gene (5 bases). Trimming took off 2 bases at V and 1 base at J, with 8 bases between the two ends. Per the germline V gene, CDR1 is MNHEY and CDR2 is SVGEGT. This CDR3 comprises 14 residues. CDR3 DNA sequence: TGTGCCAGCAGTTACATAACAGGGAACACTGAAGCTTTCTTT. Amino acid sequence: CASSYITGNTEAFF.

The V call is TRBV20-1, the J call TRBJ2-7, with D unclear. Trimming shortened V by 3 bases and J by 2 bases, and 14 bases separated the two germline ends. From germline, CDR1 is DFQATT and CDR2 SNEGSKA (reference sequence). CDR3 length: 14 residues. This CDR3 is CSASRPKAAYEQYF. As DNA, the CDR3 is TGCAGTGCTAGCCGCCCCAAGGCGGCCTACGAGCAGTACTTC.

This chain links TRBV5-1 with TRBJ2-7; D gene ambiguous. The CDR3 loop spans 16 amino acids. CDR1 SGHRS and CDR2 YFSETQ come from the germline V gene. V was shortened by 0 bases and J by 1 base, with 14 bases between the two germline ends. CDR3 in DNA: TGCGCCAGCAGCTTGGTATCAGCTGGGCGTTCCTACGAGCAGTACTTC. Translated: CASSLVSAGRSYEQYF.

V gene TRBV20-1 combines with J gene TRBJ2-5, with D uncertain. In germline, CDR1 is DFQATT, CDR2 SNEGSKA (reference sequence). The CDR3 loop spans 15 amino acids. Trimming left V 4 bases short and J 1 base short, with 16 bases between. The CDR3 DNA reads as TGCAGTGCTACAACCCCCACAGATGTCCAAGAGACCCAGTACTTC. Its protein is CSATTPTDVQETQYF.

This chain joins TRBV6-1 and TRBJ2-2; D might be TRBD2 (7 bases). The length of the CDR3 is 15 residues. The V gene lost 6 bases and the J gene lost 3 bases, with 14 bases spanning the gap. In germline, CDR1 is MNHNS, CDR2 SASEGT. In DNA, the CDR3 is TGTGCCAGCAGAGACACAGGGAGGGACACCGGGGAGCTGTTTTTT. Residues: CASRDTGRDTGELFF.

The gene calls are TRBV6-5 and TRBJ2-1; no firm D call. This CDR3 region has 14 residues. CDR1 MNHEY and CDR2 SVGAGI come from the germline V gene. With 0 bases removed from V and 6 bases from J, the gap between germline ends came to 9 bases. The CDR3 is CASSYSNGINEQFF. CDR3 nucleotide sequence: TGTGCCAGCAGTTACTCGAACGGAATCAATGAGCAGTTCTTC.

This rearrangement joins TRBV11-2 to TRBJ2-7, with TRBD1 as a possible D gene (5 bases). The V end was cut by 1 base, the J end by 6 bases, with 13 bases between. The germline V gene encodes CDR1 SGHAT and CDR2 FQNNGV. The CDR3 runs to 14 residues. The CDR3 reads CASSLGTGDREQYV. As DNA, the CDR3 is TGTGCCAGCAGCTTAGGAACAGGAGATCGCGAGCAGTACGTC.

The table lists this clonotype with a few counts. This chain links TRBV5-1 with TRBJ1-1; unclear D gene. The CDR3 is 12 residues long. The germline CDR1 and CDR2 sequences are SGHRS and YFSETQ. V lost 5 bases and J 5 bases, leaving 10 bases between the germline ends. The CDR3 reads CASSNLGTEAFF. The CDR3 nucleotides read TGCGCCAGCAGTAACCTCGGGACTGAAGCTTTCTTT.

This clonotype was counted once. The V and J genes are TRBV5-1 and TRBJ2-3, with no clear D. V was cut by 0 bases and J by 2 bases, with 10 bases left in between. CDR1 SGHRS and CDR2 YFSETQ come from the germline V gene. This CDR3 contains 15 residues. This chain's CDR3 is CASSLDAYSTDTQYF. DNA for the CDR3: TGCGCCAGCAGCTTGGATGCTTACTCCACAGATACGCAGTATTTT.

This clonotype was counted many times. The chain combines TRBV20-1 with TRBJ2-6; D unclear. Germline loops: CDR1 DFQATT, CDR2 SNEGSKA (reference sequence). This CDR3 comprises 15 residues. V shed 0 bases and J shed 2 bases, with 8 bases lying between them. The CDR3 DNA follows: TGCAGTGCTAGAGACCCCTTGACTGGGGCCAACGTCCTGACTTTC. Translated: CSARDPLTGANVLTF.

This clonotype appeared a few times. V is TRBV20-1 and J is TRBJ2-2; TRBD2 matches 7 bases. This CDR3 comprises 16 residues. Trimming took 3 bases from V and 6 from J; bases not matched to a gene: 13. Germline V gene data show CDR1 as DFQATT and CDR2 as SNEGSKA (reference sequence). DNA for the CDR3: TGCAGTGCTAGTGATCCTGCGGCGGGGAGGGCCGGGGAGCTGTTTTTT. This gives the protein CSASDPAAGRAGELFF.

This clonotype was picked up a small number of times. The chain is built from TRBV21-1 and TRBJ2-5. TRBV21-1 is deemed a pseudogene. The CDR3 has 13 amino acids. CDR3 DNA: TGTGCCAGCAGCTCTAGGATAAAGGAGACCCAGTACTTC. The encoded protein is CASSSRIKETQYF.

The chain is built from TRBV7-9 and TRBJ1-6; D is undetermined. The V end was cut by 1 base, the J end by 8 bases, with 9 bases between. Germline lookup yields CDR1 SEHNR and CDR2 FQNEAQ (reference sequence). The CDR3 is made up of 14 amino acids. As DNA, the CDR3 is TGTGCCAGCAGCTTAGGGGTTAAATATTCACCCCTCCACTTT. This sequence encodes CASSLGVKYSPLHF.

The rearrangement uses TRBV7-2 and TRBJ2-3; D is ambiguous. Germline lookup yields CDR1 SGHTA and CDR2 FQGNSA. This CDR3 has 14 residues. Trimming left V 4 bases short and J 2 bases short, with 10 bases between. The CDR3 DNA reads TGTGCCAGCAGCTCGGACCTCCACACAGATACGCAGTATTTT. Translation: CASSSDLHTDTQYF.

This clonotype appeared many times. The chain is built from TRBV7-8 and TRBJ2-5, with D possibly TRBD2 on 5 matching bases. Trimming removed 5 bases at V and 2 bases at J, with 15 bases between. The germline CDR1 and CDR2 sequences are SGHVS and FQNEAQ. This CDR3 spans 15 amino acids. The CDR3 is CASSHGWRPQETQYF. The CDR3 DNA reads TGTGCCAGCAGCCATGGTTGGAGGCCACAAGAGACCCAGTACTTC.

J is TRBJ2-3 and V is TRBV20-1; D is uncertain. Per the germline V gene, CDR1 is DFQATT and CDR2 is SNEGSKA (reference sequence). V lost 4 bases and J lost 2, with 7 bases in between. The CDR3 loop spans 12 amino acids. The CDR3 DNA is TGCAGTGCTAAAAGGCCCACAGATACGCAGTATTTT. This codes for CSAKRPTDTQYF.

This clonotype was recorded at least ten times. The CDR3 DNA sequence: TGTGCCAGCAGTGGAACTAGTTCCCCCTACGAGCAGTACGTC. Protein product: CASSGTSSPYEQYV. This rearrangement joins TRBV25-1 to TRBJ2-7; D is possibly TRBD2 (5 bases). The germline gives CDR1 MGHDK, CDR2 SYGVNS. With 4 bases removed from V and 2 bases from J, the gap between germline ends came to 12 bases. This CDR3 comprises 14 residues.

This clonotype was found many times. The chain combines TRBV29-1 with TRBJ2-5; D unresolved. Germline loops: CDR1 SQVTM, CDR2 ANQGSEA. V lost 0 bases to trimming and J lost 5 bases, with 13 bases between them. CDR3 length: 14 residues. The CDR3 region is CSVEEGRSPETQYF. CDR3 nucleotide sequence: TGCAGCGTTGAAGAAGGGCGGTCTCCGGAGACCCAGTACTTC.

This clonotype turned up a few times. The rearrangement joins TRBV10-1 to TRBJ1-1; no definite D call. CDR3 size: 12 residues. The V end was cut by 2 bases, the J end by 1 base, with 2 bases between. CDR1 is WNHNN, CDR2 SYGVQD, per germline (reference sequence). DNA for the CDR3: TGCGCCAGCAGTGAGCAGAACACTGAAGCTTTCTTT. Amino acids: CASSEQNTEAFF.